These T cell receptor beta chains were read from a single sample in a study of blood T cell repertoires in COVID-19. TCRdb keeps only in-frame clones here, not all; method: immunoSEQ multiplex PCR. The data hold around 200,000 clones, with 75% to 90% observed a single time. The sample comprised peripheral blood. These TCRs come from a woman aged 40 to 49 with acute or convalescent COVID-19. Each CDR3 is given with its conserved first and last residue. A D gene is named only where the DNA matches it firmly. The listing skips clone size in some rows; elsewhere it reads once, few, many or a size class.

V gene: TRBV19; J gene: TRBJ1-6; clone size: .; D gene: TRBD1; CDR3 DNA: TGTGCCAGTAGCACCCCTGCAGGGACAGGTGGTAATTCACCCCTCCACTTT; CDR3 protein: CASSTPAGTGGNSPLHF
V gene: TRBV28; J gene: TRBJ2-7; clone size: once; D gene: TRBD1; CDR3 DNA: TGTGCCAGCAGTTTAGCCGTCCTCAAAACGGGACAGAATGTGGGCTACGAGCAGTACTTC; CDR3 protein: CASSLAVLKTGQNVGYEQYF
V gene: TRBV30; J gene: TRBJ1-5; clone size: .; D gene: .; CDR3 DNA: TGTGCCTGGAGTCTCCAGGGGAATCAGCCCCAGCATTTT; CDR3 protein: CAWSLQGNQPQHF
V gene: TRBV30; J gene: TRBJ1-6; clone size: .; D gene: TRBD1; CDR3 DNA: TGTGCCTGGAGTTGGGACGACAGGGGTAATTCACCCCTCCACTTT; CDR3 protein: CAWSWDDRGNSPLHF
V gene: TRBV7-2; J gene: TRBJ1-6; clone size: .; D gene: .; CDR3 DNA: TGTGCCAGCAGCTTATTCGATTCACCCCTCCACTTT; CDR3 protein: CASSLFDSPLHF
V gene: TRBV20-1; J gene: TRBJ2-2; clone size: .; D gene: TRBD2; CDR3 DNA: TGCAGTGCTAGTAGCGGGAGGGCCTGGCCCGGGGAGCTGTTTTTT; CDR3 protein: CSASSGRAWPGELFF
V gene: TRBV6-2/TRBV6-3; J gene: TRBJ2-3; clone size: .; D gene: .; CDR3 DNA: TGTGCCAGCAGTTCTCTAGCATTCAGCACAGATACGCAGTATTTT; CDR3 protein: CASSSLAFSTDTQYF
V gene: TRBV6-6; J gene: TRBJ1-5; clone size: .; D gene: .; CDR3 DNA: TGTGCCAGCAGTGGACAGCTGTATAGCAATCAGCCCCAGCATTTT; CDR3 protein: CASSGQLYSNQPQHF
V gene: TRBV15; J gene: TRBJ2-3; clone size: .; D gene: TRBD2; CDR3 DNA: TGTGCCACCAGCAAAGCGGGGGATACGCAGTATTTT; CDR3 protein: CATSKAGDTQYF
V gene: TRBV2; J gene: TRBJ1-1; clone size: .; D gene: TRBD1; CDR3 DNA: TGTGCCAGCAGTGCTACAGGGGGCACTGAAGCTTTCTTT; CDR3 protein: CASSATGGTEAFF
V gene: TRBV19; J gene: TRBJ2-1; clone size: .; D gene: TRBD2; CDR3 DNA: TGTGCCACTAAAGCGGGAGGGAGAAATGAGCAGTTCTTC; CDR3 protein: CATKAGGRNEQFF
V gene: TRBV14; J gene: TRBJ2-2; clone size: .; D gene: .; CDR3 DNA: TGTGCCAGCAGCCGACGGGAGACCGGGGAGCTGTTTTTT; CDR3 protein: CASSRRETGELFF
V gene: TRBV18; J gene: TRBJ2-3; clone size: .; D gene: .; CDR3 DNA: TGTGCCAGCTTTCTGTCAGGGGGCACAGATACGCAGTATTTT; CDR3 protein: CASFLSGGTDTQYF
V gene: TRBV7-8; J gene: TRBJ2-7; clone size: .; D gene: TRBD2; CDR3 DNA: TGTGCCAGCAGCTTCAAGGGGACTAGCGGGGCCACCAGTTGGATCTACGAGCAGTACTTC; CDR3 protein: CASSFKGTSGATSWIYEQYF
V gene: TRBV19; J gene: TRBJ2-7; clone size: .; D gene: TRBD1; CDR3 DNA: TGTGCCAGTAGTACTGGACAGGCTGGCTCCTACGAGCAGTACTTC; CDR3 protein: CASSTGQAGSYEQYF
V gene: TRBV25-1; J gene: TRBJ1-2; clone size: .; D gene: .; CDR3 DNA: TGTGCCAGCAGTGAATTGGGAGGGGGGGATGGCTACACCTTC; CDR3 protein: CASSELGGGDGYTF
V gene: TRBV9; J gene: TRBJ2-3; clone size: few; D gene: .; CDR3 DNA: TGTGCCAGCAGCGTAGCAACAGATACGCAGTATTTT; CDR3 protein: CASSVATDTQYF
V gene: TRBV5-6; J gene: TRBJ2-2; clone size: .; D gene: TRBD2; CDR3 DNA: TGTGCCAGCAGCCTCAGGGTAGCGGGAAGGACCGGGGAGCTGTTTTTT; CDR3 protein: CASSLRVAGRTGELFF
V gene: TRBV5-4; J gene: TRBJ2-3; clone size: .; D gene: .; CDR3 DNA: TGTGCCAGCAGCTTGGCGCCAGAATGGGATACGCAGTATTTT; CDR3 protein: CASSLAPEWDTQYF
V gene: TRBV6-5; J gene: TRBJ1-3; clone size: .; D gene: .; CDR3 DNA: TGTGCCAGCAGGGCAGGCACTGGAAACACCATATATTTT; CDR3 protein: CASRAGTGNTIYF
V gene: TRBV25-1; J gene: TRBJ1-3; clone size: .; D gene: TRBD1; CDR3 DNA: TGTGCCAGCAGGCAGGGGGCTACGGACACCATATATTTT; CDR3 protein: CASRQGATDTIYF
V gene: TRBV7-9; J gene: TRBJ1-1; clone size: .; D gene: TRBD1; CDR3 DNA: TGTGCCAGCAGCTCCGGGACAGGGATAATAAACACTGAAGCTTTCTTT; CDR3 protein: CASSSGTGIINTEAFF
V gene: TRBV18; J gene: TRBJ2-7; clone size: .; D gene: TRBD2; CDR3 DNA: TGTGCCAGCTCACCGGGGAGGGAGCCCTACGAGCAGTACTTC; CDR3 protein: CASSPGREPYEQYF
V gene: TRBV11-2; J gene: TRBJ1-3; clone size: .; D gene: .; CDR3 DNA: TGTGCCACGGGTGACCGAAGCTCTGGAAACACCATATATTTT; CDR3 protein: CATGDRSSGNTIYF
V gene: TRBV5-1; J gene: TRBJ2-2; clone size: .; D gene: TRBD2; CDR3 DNA: TGCGCCAGTACTAAAGCGGGGGGTTTCACCGGGGAGCTGTTTTTT; CDR3 protein: CASTKAGGFTGELFF
V gene: TRBV28; J gene: TRBJ2-3; clone size: .; D gene: TRBD2; CDR3 DNA: TGTGCCAGCAGTTTCCCCCTCCAGCGGGGGGGCAGCACAGATACGCAGTATTTT; CDR3 protein: CASSFPLQRGGSTDTQYF
V gene: TRBV27; J gene: TRBJ2-7; clone size: .; D gene: .; CDR3 DNA: TGTGCCAGCAGTTTCGAAAAAACAGGGTCCTCCTACGAGCAGTACTTC; CDR3 protein: CASSFEKTGSSYEQYF
V gene: TRBV28; J gene: TRBJ2-7; clone size: few; D gene: TRBD2; CDR3 DNA: TGTGCCAGCAGTTTATCTTCGGGGGCGGGAGGCGAGCAGTACTTC; CDR3 protein: CASSLSSGAGGEQYF
V gene: TRBV19; J gene: TRBJ1-1; clone size: .; D gene: .; CDR3 DNA: TGTGCCAGTAGTATAGGGCAGTTGAACACTGAAGCTTTCTTT; CDR3 protein: CASSIGQLNTEAFF
V gene: TRBV4-2; J gene: TRBJ1-1; clone size: few; D gene: .; CDR3 DNA: TGTGCCAGCAGCCAAGGCAACATTAGGGGCACTGAAGCTTTCTTT; CDR3 protein: CASSQGNIRGTEAFF
V gene: TRBV5-1; J gene: TRBJ2-1; clone size: .; D gene: TRBD2; CDR3 DNA: TGCGCCAGCAGCTCTATCCTAAGAGCGGGAGCTATGGACAATGAGCAGTTCTTC; CDR3 protein: CASSSILRAGAMDNEQFF
V gene: TRBV9; J gene: TRBJ2-1; clone size: .; D gene: TRBD1; CDR3 DNA: TGTGCCAGCCGACAGGGCGCGAGCTCCTACAATGAGCAGTTCTTC; CDR3 protein: CASRQGASSYNEQFF
V gene: TRBV27; J gene: TRBJ2-5; clone size: .; D gene: .; CDR3 DNA: TGTGCCAGCAGTTCCAGACTAGAACAAGAGACCCAGTACTTC; CDR3 protein: CASSSRLEQETQYF
V gene: TRBV19; J gene: TRBJ1-3; clone size: .; D gene: .; CDR3 DNA: TGTGCCAGTACCGGGTGGCCAGGAGGGAATAGCGGAAACACCATATATTTT; CDR3 protein: CASTGWPGGNSGNTIYF
V gene: TRBV12-3/TRBV12-4; J gene: TRBJ1-1; clone size: .; D gene: .; CDR3 DNA: TGTGCCAGCAGTTTGCCGACGGGTTCTGAAGCTTTCTTT; CDR3 protein: CASSLPTGSEAFF
V gene: TRBV11-1; J gene: TRBJ2-4; clone size: .; D gene: .; CDR3 DNA: TGTGCCAGCAGCTTTTCGGGCCCAGGGAACATTCAGTACTTC; CDR3 protein: CASSFSGPGNIQYF
V gene: TRBV5-4; J gene: TRBJ1-6; clone size: .; D gene: .; CDR3 DNA: TGTGCCAGCAGCTTTGGGCAGGGTAGGGAACCCCTCCACTTT; CDR3 protein: CASSFGQGREPLHF
V gene: TRBV29-1; J gene: TRBJ1-5; clone size: .; D gene: .; CDR3 DNA: TGCAGCGTTGTCTCCGGGATCAATCAGCCCCAGCATTTT; CDR3 protein: CSVVSGINQPQHF
V gene: TRBV18; J gene: TRBJ1-2; clone size: once; D gene: .; CDR3 DNA: TGTGCCAGCTCACCTAATCAGGGGTGGTATGGCTACACCTTC; CDR3 protein: CASSPNQGWYGYTF
V gene: TRBV27; J gene: TRBJ2-7; clone size: .; D gene: TRBD1; CDR3 DNA: TGTGCCAGCAGCCCCGGGACAGACTACGAGCAGTACTTC; CDR3 protein: CASSPGTDYEQYF
V gene: TRBV6-5; J gene: TRBJ1-1; clone size: .; D gene: TRBD1; CDR3 DNA: TGTGCCAGCAGGCAAAGGACAGGTAATGAAGCTTTCTTT; CDR3 protein: CASRQRTGNEAFF
V gene: TRBV25-1; J gene: TRBJ1-2; clone size: .; D gene: .; CDR3 DNA: TGTGCCAGCAGTTCCCTTAGGAGGACCGATGGCTACACCTTC; CDR3 protein: CASSSLRRTDGYTF
V gene: TRBV5-1; J gene: TRBJ1-1; clone size: .; D gene: TRBD1; CDR3 DNA: TGCGCCAGCAGTAGGGGACAGACCAACACTGAAGCTTTCTTT; CDR3 protein: CASSRGQTNTEAFF
V gene: TRBV7-2; J gene: TRBJ2-2; clone size: .; D gene: .; CDR3 DNA: TGTGCCAGCAGCCACCGTGAGGGCACCGGGGAGCTGTTTTTT; CDR3 protein: CASSHREGTGELFF
V gene: TRBV6-5; J gene: TRBJ1-2; clone size: .; D gene: TRBD1; CDR3 DNA: TGTGCCAGCTCCCGGGGACAGGGGCTTTACGGCTACACCTTC; CDR3 protein: CASSRGQGLYGYTF
V gene: TRBV7-9; J gene: TRBJ2-1; clone size: .; D gene: TRBD1; CDR3 DNA: TGTGCCAGCAGCTCATGGGACAGCGATAACTACAATGAGCAGTTCTTC; CDR3 protein: CASSSWDSDNYNEQFF
V gene: TRBV5-1; J gene: TRBJ2-3; clone size: .; D gene: TRBD2; CDR3 DNA: TGCGCCAGCAGACGAGCGGGAGGGCTAACAGATACGCAGTATTTT; CDR3 protein: CASRRAGGLTDTQYF
V gene: TRBV27; J gene: TRBJ1-5; clone size: .; D gene: .; CDR3 DNA: TGTGCCAGCGCAAACGAGGGTTTAAAGAATCAGCCCCAGCATTTT; CDR3 protein: CASANEGLKNQPQHF